The 4 T cell receptor beta chains below all came from one sample that was sequenced in a study of blood T cell repertoires in COVID-19. Profiling relied on immunoSEQ multiplex PCR, and the TCRdb table lists in-frame clones only, not all of them. The data contain 200,000 or so clones, about 88% of them singletons. Sequencing was performed on peripheral blood. These receptors all stem from a man aged 45 to 65 with COVID-19, enrolled during active disease.

The chain links TRBV7-2 to TRBJ2-5; D ambiguous. The CDR3 is made up of 11 amino acids. V was pared by 5 bases and J by 5 bases, with 6 bases between. Germline V lookup: CDR1 SGHTA, CDR2 FQGNSA. Written as DNA, the CDR3 is TGTGCCAGCAGCCCAGTTGAGACCCAGTACTTC. Protein: CASSPVETQYF.

This chain connects TRBV28 to TRBJ1-1, with 8 bases lining up with TRBD1. V gave up 8 bases and J gave up 5 bases; unmatched junction bases: 10. The CDR3 runs to 14 residues. Germline V gene data show CDR1 as MDHEN and CDR2 as SYDVKM. In DNA, the CDR3 is TGTGCCAGCTTTAGCTCAGGGGGCAGTACTGAAGCTTTCTTT. As protein: CASFSSGGSTEAFF.

This clone was found once. The chain recombines TRBV6-2 or TRBV6-3 with TRBJ1-1, with D tentatively TRBD1 (5 bases). The germline gives CDR1 MNHEY, CDR2 SVGEGT. Trimming removed 2 bases at V and 0 bases at J, with 16 bases between. The CDR3 has 17 residues. The CDR3 nucleotides are TGTGCCAGCAGTTACAGGGGTGGCAGTTCCTTGAACACTGAAGCTTTCTTT. Translating gives CASSYRGGSSLNTEAFF.

The chain's CDR3 is CASSFRDTQETQYF. The CDR3 DNA follows: TGTGCCAGCAGTTTTCGGGACACCCAAGAGACCCAGTACTTC. The chain is built from TRBV28 and TRBJ2-5, with D perhaps matching TRBD1 (6 bases). CDR3 length equals 14 residues. Germline V gene sequence: CDR1 MDHEN, CDR2 SYDVKM. Deletions cut 3 bases from V and 1 base from J, with 9 bases between. Full variable domain (missing parts from reference TRBV28 and TRBJ2-5): DVKVTQSSRYLVKRTGEKVFLECVQDMDHENMFWYRQDPGLGLRLIYFSYDVKMKEKGDIPEGYSVSREKKERFSLILESASTNQTSMYLCASSFRDTQETQYFGPGTRLLVL.